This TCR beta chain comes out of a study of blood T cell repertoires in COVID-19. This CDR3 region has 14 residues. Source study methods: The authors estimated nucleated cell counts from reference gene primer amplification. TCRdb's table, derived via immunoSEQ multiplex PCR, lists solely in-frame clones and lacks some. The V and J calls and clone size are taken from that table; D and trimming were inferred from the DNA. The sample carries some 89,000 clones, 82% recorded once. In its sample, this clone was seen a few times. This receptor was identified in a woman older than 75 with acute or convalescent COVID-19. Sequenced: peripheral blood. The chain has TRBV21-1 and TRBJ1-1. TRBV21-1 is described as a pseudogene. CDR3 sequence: CASESGIKGTEAFF. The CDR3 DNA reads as TGTGCCAGCGAGTCGGGAATTAAAGGCACTGAAGCTTTCTTT.